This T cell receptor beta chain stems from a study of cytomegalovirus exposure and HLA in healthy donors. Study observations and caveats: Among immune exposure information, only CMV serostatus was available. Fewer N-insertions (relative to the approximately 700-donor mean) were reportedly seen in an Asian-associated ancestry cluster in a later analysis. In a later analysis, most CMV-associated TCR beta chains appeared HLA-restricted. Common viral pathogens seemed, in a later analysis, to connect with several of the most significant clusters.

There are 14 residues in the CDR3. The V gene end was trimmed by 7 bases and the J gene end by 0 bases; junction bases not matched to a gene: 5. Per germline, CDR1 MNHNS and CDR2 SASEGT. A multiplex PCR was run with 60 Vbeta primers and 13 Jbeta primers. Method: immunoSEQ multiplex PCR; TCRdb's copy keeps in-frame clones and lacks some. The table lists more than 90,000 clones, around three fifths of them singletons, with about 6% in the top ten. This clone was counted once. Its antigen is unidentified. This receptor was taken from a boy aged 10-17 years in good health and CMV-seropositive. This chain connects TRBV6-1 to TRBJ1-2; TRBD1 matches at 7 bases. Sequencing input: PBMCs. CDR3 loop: CASNGGQTNYGYTF. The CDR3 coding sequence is TGTGCCAGCAATGGGGGACAGACTAACTATGGCTACACCTTC.